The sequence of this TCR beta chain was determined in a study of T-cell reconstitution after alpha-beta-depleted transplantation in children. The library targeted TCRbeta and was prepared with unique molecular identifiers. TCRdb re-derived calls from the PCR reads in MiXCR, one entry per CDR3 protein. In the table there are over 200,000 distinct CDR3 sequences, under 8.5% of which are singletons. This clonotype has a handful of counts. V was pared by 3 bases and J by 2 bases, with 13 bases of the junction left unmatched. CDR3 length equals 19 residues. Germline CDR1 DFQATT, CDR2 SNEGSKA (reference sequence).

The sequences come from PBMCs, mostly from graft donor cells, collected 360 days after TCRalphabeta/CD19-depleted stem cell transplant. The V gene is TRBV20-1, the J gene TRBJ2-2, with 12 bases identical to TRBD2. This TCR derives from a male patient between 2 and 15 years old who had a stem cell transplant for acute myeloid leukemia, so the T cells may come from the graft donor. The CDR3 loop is CSASRLAGDRQINTGELFF. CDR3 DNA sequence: TGCAGTGCTAGCCGACTAGCGGGAGACAGGCAGATTAACACCGGGGAGCTGTTTTTT.